This T cell receptor beta chain was captured in a study of human T cells and chemical hapten exposure. Background on the study: Across its approximately 25 weeks, the study gave patients weekly diphenylcyclopropenone doses to the scalp. Upper-back patches of 0.01% DPC were read at 6 days. Study-wide results and caveats: DPC sensitization produced no change in TCRs with frequency above 1 in 1000.

This clonotype was seen repeatedly, ten times or more. The target antigen is unknown. The CDR3 extends over 13 amino acids. Per germline, CDR1 DFQATT and CDR2 SNEGSKA (reference sequence). The V and J ends lost 0 bases and 4 bases respectively, with 7 bases between them. Stated time point: pre-sensitization, week 0. Treatment given: therapeutic diphenylcyclopropenone sensitization with weekly scalp DPC. Blood sampling preceded each patch test application. TCRdb independently ran MiXCR on the RACE reads; one entry per CDR3 protein. The data hold some 39,000 distinct CDR3 sequences, with around 7.6% observed a single time.

This specimen consisted of whole blood, obtained in connection with sensitization to the hapten diphenylcyclopropenone (DPC). The chain recombines TRBV20-1 with TRBJ1-5, with unresolved D. The receptor was isolated from a woman aged 45-59 years with alopecia areata. Some clones in this sample may be carry-over from other donors' samples. For the CDR3, the DNA is TGCAGTGCTAGAGATACGGGGAATCAGCCCCAGCATTTT. This translates into CSARDTGNQPQHF.